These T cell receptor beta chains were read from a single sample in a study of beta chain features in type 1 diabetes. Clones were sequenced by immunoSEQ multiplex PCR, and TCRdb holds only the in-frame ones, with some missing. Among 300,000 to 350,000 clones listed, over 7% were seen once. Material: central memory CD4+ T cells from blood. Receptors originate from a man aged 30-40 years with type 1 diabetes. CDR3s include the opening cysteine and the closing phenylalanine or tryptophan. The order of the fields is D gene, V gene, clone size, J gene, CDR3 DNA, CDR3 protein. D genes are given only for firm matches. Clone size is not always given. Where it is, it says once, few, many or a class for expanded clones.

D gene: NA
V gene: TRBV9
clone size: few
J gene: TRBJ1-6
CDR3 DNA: TGTGCCAGCAGCTCCTCCAGACAGGAACCTAATTCACCCCTCCACTTT
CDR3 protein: CASSSSRQEPNSPLHF

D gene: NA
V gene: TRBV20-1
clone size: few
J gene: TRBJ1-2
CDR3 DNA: TGCAGTGCGTCCTTGAACTATGGCTACACCTTC
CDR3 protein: CSASLNYGYTF

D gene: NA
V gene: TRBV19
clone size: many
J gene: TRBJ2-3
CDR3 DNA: TGTGCCAGTGGGTCCGCCGGCACAGATACGCAGTATTTT
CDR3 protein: CASGSAGTDTQYF

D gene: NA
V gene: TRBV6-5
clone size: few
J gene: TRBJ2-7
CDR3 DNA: TGTGCCAGCAGGGGCGAAGCAGCGAGCTCCTACGAGCAGTACTTC
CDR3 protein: CASRGEAASSYEQYF

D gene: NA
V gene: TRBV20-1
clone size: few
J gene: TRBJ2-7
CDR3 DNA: TGCAGTGCTAGAGATAACGGAGCGGACGCGTTC
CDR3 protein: CSARDNGADAF

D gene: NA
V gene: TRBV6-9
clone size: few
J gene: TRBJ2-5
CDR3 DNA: TGTGCCAGCAGGCCCCGCGGACAAGAGACCCAGTACTTC
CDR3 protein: CASRPRGQETQYF

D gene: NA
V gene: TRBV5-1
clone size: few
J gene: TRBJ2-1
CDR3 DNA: TGCGCCAGCAGCTTAGAAGGGCATGAGCAGTTCTTC
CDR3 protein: CASSLEGHEQFF

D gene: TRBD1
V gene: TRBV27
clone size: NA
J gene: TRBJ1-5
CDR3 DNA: TGTGCCAGCAGTTGGACAGGGTTTAGCAATCAGCCCCAGCATTTT
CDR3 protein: CASSWTGFSNQPQHF

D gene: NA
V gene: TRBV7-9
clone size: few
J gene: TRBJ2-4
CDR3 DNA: TGTGCCAGCAGCTTAGAAAGTCGCGTAAACATTCAGTACTTC
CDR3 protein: CASSLESRVNIQYF

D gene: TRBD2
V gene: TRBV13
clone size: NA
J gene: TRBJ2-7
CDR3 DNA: TGTGCCAGCAGCTACCTAGCGGGGGCCCAGTACTTC
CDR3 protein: CASSYLAGAQYF

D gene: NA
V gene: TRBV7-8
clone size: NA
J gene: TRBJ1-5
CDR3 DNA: TGTGCCAGCAGCTTAGCGGCGGGGACCCAGCATTTT
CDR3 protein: CASSLAAGTQHF

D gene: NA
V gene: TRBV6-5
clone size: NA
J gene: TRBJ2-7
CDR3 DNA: TGTGCCAGCAGTAAAACGGGGGGCGAGCTCTACGAGCAGTACTTC
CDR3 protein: CASSKTGGELYEQYF

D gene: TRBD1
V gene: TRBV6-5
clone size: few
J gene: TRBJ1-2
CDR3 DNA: TGTGCCAGCAGCCGGGGACAGGGGAACTATGGCTACACCTTC
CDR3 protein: CASSRGQGNYGYTF

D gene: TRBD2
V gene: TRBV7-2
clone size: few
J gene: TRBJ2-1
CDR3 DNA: TGTGCCAGCAGCTTAGTCGGTAGCGGGGGGGATGAGCAGTTCTTC
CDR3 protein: CASSLVGSGGDEQFF

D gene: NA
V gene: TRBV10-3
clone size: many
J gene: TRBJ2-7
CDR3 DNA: TGTGCCATCAGTGAGACGGGCGGCTACGAGCAGTACTTC
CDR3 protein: CAISETGGYEQYF

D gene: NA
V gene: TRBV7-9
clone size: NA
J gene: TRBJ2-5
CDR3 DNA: TGTGCCAGCAGCTTTTTTGAAGAGACCCAGTACTTC
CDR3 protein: CASSFFEETQYF

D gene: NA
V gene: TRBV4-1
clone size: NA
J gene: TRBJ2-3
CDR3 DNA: TGCGCCAGCGTTAGGCAGGATCTTAGCACAGATACGCAGTATTTT
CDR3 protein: CASVRQDLSTDTQYF

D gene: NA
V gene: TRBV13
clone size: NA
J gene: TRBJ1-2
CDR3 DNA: TGTGCCAGCAGCTTAGAACGGCTATACGGCTACACCTTC
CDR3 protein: CASSLERLYGYTF

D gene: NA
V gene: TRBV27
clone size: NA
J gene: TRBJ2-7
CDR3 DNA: TGTGCCCGCAGTTTATCGTGGGGGAGCTCCTACGAACAGTACTTC
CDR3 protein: CARSLSWGSSYEQYF

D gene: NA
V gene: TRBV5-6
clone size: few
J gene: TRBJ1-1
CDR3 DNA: TGTGCCAGCAGCTTGGCCCTCGGGGTAGCTTTCTTT
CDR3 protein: CASSLALGVAFF

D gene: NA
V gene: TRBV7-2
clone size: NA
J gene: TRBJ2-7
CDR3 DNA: TGTGCCAGCAGCTTCCAGGGGAGCTCCTACGAGCAGTACTTC
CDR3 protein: CASSFQGSSYEQYF

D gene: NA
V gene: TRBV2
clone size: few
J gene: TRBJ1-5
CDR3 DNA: TGTGCCAGCAGGGGGGACACCCAAAATCAGCCCCAGCATTTT
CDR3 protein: CASRGDTQNQPQHF

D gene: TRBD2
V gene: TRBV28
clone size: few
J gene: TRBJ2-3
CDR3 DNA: TGTGCCAGCAGTCCCGCCCAACTAGCGGGGGGGCCAGCAGATACGCAGTATTTT
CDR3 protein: CASSPAQLAGGPADTQYF

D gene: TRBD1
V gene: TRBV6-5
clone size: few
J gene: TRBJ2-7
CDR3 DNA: TGTGCCAGCAGTTACTCCTTTGACAGGGGTTTAGAGCAGTACTTC
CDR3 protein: CASSYSFDRGLEQYF

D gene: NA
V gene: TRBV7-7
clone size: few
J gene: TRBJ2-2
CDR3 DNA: TGTGCCAGCAGCTTAGCCGGCGGGGAGCTGTTTTTT
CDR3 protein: CASSLAGGELFF

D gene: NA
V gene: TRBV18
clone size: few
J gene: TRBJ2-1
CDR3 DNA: TGTGCCAGCTCACCACCGGAAGGGACCTACAATGAGCAGTTCTTC
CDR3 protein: CASSPPEGTYNEQFF

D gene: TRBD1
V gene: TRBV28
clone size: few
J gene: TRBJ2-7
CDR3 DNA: TGTGCCAGCAGTTCCGGACAGGATTTCTACGAGCAGTACTTC
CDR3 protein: CASSSGQDFYEQYF

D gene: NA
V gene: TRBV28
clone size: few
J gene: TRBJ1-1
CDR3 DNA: TGTGCCAGCAGTTTGATTGGACGGTTGAACACTGAAGCTTTCTTT
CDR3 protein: CASSLIGRLNTEAFF

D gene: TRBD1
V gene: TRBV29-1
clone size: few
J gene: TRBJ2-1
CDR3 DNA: TGCAGCGTTGGGAGACAGGGGGCCTCCTACAATGAGCAGTTCTTC
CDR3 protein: CSVGRQGASYNEQFF

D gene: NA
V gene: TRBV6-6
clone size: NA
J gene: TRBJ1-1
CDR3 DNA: TGTGCCAGCAGTTACTCGGAGACTGAAGCTTTCTTT
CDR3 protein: CASSYSETEAFF

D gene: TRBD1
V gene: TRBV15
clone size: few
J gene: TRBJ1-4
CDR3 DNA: TGTGCCACCAGCACCCCCGGGACAGGGTTGGAAAAACTGTTTTTT
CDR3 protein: CATSTPGTGLEKLFF

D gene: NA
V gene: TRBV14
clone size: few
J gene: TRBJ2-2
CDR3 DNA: TGTGCCAGCAGCCGTTCCGGGATGGCCATGACCGGGGAGCTGTTTTTT
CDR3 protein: CASSRSGMAMTGELFF

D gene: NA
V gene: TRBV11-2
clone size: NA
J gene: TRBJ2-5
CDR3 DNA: TGTGCCAGCAGCGCAGACTTCCAAGAGACCCAGTACTTC
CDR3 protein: CASSADFQETQYF

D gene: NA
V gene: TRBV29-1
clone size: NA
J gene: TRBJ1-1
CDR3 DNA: TGCAGCGTCCCAAATTCCAGGGGAAACACTGAAGCTTTCTTT
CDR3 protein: CSVPNSRGNTEAFF

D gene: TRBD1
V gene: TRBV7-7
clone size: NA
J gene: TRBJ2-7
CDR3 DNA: TGTGCCAGCAGCTTAGGGACAGGGGAAGGCGAGCAGTACTTC
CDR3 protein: CASSLGTGEGEQYF

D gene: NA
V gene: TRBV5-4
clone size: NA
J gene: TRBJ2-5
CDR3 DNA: TGTGCCAGCAGCATGTCAGGGGGGGTCCAAGAGACCCAGTACTTC
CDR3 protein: CASSMSGGVQETQYF

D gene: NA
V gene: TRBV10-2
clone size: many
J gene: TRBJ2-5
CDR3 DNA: TGCGCCACCATCCCAGAAAATCAGGGGGAGACCCAGTACTTC
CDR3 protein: CATIPENQGETQYF

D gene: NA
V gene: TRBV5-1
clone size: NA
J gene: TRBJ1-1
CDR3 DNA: TGCGCCAGCAGCCCTAACCCCGGCATGAACACTGAAGCTTTCTTT
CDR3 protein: CASSPNPGMNTEAFF

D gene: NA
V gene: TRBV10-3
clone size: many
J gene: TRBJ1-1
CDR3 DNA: TGTGCCATCAGTATGGATAGAACGAACACTGAAGCTTTCTTT
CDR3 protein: CAISMDRTNTEAFF

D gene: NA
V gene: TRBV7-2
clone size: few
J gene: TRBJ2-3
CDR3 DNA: TGTGCCAGCAGCGTTATGAGGGAAGATACGCAGTATTTT
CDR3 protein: CASSVMREDTQYF

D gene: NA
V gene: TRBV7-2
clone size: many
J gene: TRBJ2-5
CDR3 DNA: TGTGCCAGCAGCTACGGCTACGGCCGAGGAGGAGAGACCCAGTACTTC
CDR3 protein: CASSYGYGRGGETQYF

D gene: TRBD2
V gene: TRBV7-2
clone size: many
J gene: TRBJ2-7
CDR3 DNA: TGTGCCAGCAGCATACAATCGGGAGGCAGCCTATACTACGAGCAGTACTTC
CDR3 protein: CASSIQSGGSLYYEQYF

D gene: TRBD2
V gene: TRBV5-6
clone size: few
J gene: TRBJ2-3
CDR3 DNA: TGTGCCAGCAGCGATGGACTAGCGGGGGCCAGGGATACGCAGTATTTT
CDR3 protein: CASSDGLAGARDTQYF

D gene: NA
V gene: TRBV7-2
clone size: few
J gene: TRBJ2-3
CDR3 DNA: TGTGCCAGCAGTCTCGGCCCGACTAGCACAGATACGCAGTATTTT
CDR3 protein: CASSLGPTSTDTQYF

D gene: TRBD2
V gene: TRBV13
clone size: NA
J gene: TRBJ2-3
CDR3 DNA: TGTGCCAGCAGCTCCGACGGGACTAGCGGGGGGAAGCAGTATTTT
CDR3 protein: CASSSDGTSGGKQYF